Presented here are 8 T cell receptor beta chains from one specimen sequenced in a study of CD8 T cells in Susac syndrome. cDNA came from about 0.51 to 1 ug RNA primed by random hexamers. One entry per CDR3 protein results from TCRdb running MiXCR on the immunoSEQ multiplex PCR reads. The data contain around 180,000 distinct CDR3 sequences, 90% to 95% of them singletons. Specimen: CD4+ T cells from PBMCs. The receptors come from a human donor with multiple sclerosis.

This rearrangement joins TRBV28 to TRBJ2-3; unclear D gene. The V gene lost 7 bases and the J gene lost 5 bases, with 7 bases spanning the gap. The CDR3 extends over 11 amino acids. Germline V CDR1 and CDR2: MDHEN, SYDVKM. The CDR3 nucleotides read TGTGCCAGCACCCCGGGAGATACGCAGTATTTT. Encoded protein: CASTPGDTQYF.

The chain employs TRBV5-1 and TRBJ1-2; 9 bases map to TRBD1. Germline CDR1 is SGHRS and CDR2 is YFSETQ. The CDR3 length is 16 residues. Trimming took 2 bases from V and 4 from J; bases not matched to a gene: 9. DNA for the CDR3: TGCGCCAGCAGCTTCTCCGGGACAGGGATCTCCTATGGCTACACCTTC. It is translated as CASSFSGTGISYGYTF.

This rearrangement joins TRBV30 to TRBJ2-1, with D hard to call. V was pared by 1 base and J by 8 bases, with 6 bases between. The V gene's germline CDR1 is GTSNPN and CDR2 SVGIG (reference sequence). The CDR3 length is 11 residues. The CDR3 spells CAWSGSYEQFF. CDR3 nucleotides: TGTGCCTGGAGTGGAAGTTATGAGCAGTTCTTC.

The V call is TRBV20-1, the J call TRBJ2-5, with D perhaps TRBD1 (5 bases). The V end was cut by 5 bases, the J end by 5 bases, with 9 bases between. Germline lookup yields CDR1 DFQATT and CDR2 SNEGSKA (reference sequence). The CDR3 extends over 11 amino acids. The CDR3 loop is CSAVRDETQYF. The CDR3, as DNA: TGCAGTGCTGTCAGGGATGAGACCCAGTACTTC.

The J gene is TRBJ2-3, the V gene TRBV3-1; D uncertain. Germline assignment: CDR1 LGHDT and CDR2 YNNKEL (reference sequence). This CDR3 contains 15 residues. The germline V and J ends were trimmed by 4 bases and 1 base, with 12 bases remaining between them. This CDR3 reads CASSLFKLRTDTQYF. The CDR3 DNA reads as TGTGCCAGCAGCCTCTTCAAGCTGCGCACAGATACGCAGTATTTT.

This chain joins TRBV10-3 and TRBJ1-3; D gene unclear. Germline CDR1 ENHRY, CDR2 SYGVKD. The V end was cut by 2 bases, the J end by 7 bases, with 15 bases between. The CDR3 spans 15 residues. In nucleotides, the CDR3 is TGTGCCATCAGTGAGGTTTGGGGTTCCCGTAACACCATATATTTT. This translates into CAISEVWGSRNTIYF.

The chain has TRBV4-1 and TRBJ2-7, with TRBD1 identical over 8 bases. V dropped 2 bases and J dropped 11; count of bases not matched to a gene: 2. The CDR3 length is 11 residues. CDR1 and CDR2 (germline): MGHRA, YSYEKL. In nucleotides, the CDR3 is TGCGCCAGCAGCCAACTGGGACAGGAGTACTTC. Protein sequence: CASSQLGQEYF.

The chain joins TRBV20-1 to TRBJ1-1, with D maybe TRBD1 (6 bases). The CDR3 is made up of 12 amino acids. CDR1 is DFQATT, CDR2 SNEGSKA, per germline (reference sequence). Trimming pared 5 bases from V and 4 bases from J, leaving 11 bases between. CDR3 sequence reads: CSAGGQITEAFF. In DNA, the CDR3 is TGCAGTGCTGGGGGACAAATCACTGAAGCTTTCTTT.